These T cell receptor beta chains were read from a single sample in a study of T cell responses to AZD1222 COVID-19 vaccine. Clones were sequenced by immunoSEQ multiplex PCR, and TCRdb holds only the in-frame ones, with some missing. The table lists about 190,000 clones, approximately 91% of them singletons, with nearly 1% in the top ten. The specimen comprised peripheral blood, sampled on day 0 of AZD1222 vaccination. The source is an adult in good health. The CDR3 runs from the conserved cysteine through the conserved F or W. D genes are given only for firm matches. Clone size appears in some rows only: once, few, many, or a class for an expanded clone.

DNA: TGCGCCAGCAGCACGGGGAGTCGGGGCGGCTACACCTTC
CDR3: CASSTGSRGGYTF
size: -
V: TRBV5-1
J: TRBJ1-2
D: -

DNA: TGTGCCAGCATGAGTATAGGAGGTAATGAAAAACTGTTTTTT
CDR3: CASMSIGGNEKLFF
size: -
V: TRBV27
J: TRBJ1-4
D: -

DNA: TGTGCCAGCAGTGTTACGATTAACACTGAAGCTTTCTTT
CDR3: CASSVTINTEAFF
size: -
V: TRBV25-1
J: TRBJ1-1
D: -

DNA: TGTGCCAGCAGCCAACAGACGCAAGAGACCCAGTACTTC
CDR3: CASSQQTQETQYF
size: once
V: TRBV7-7
J: TRBJ2-5
D: -

DNA: TGTGCCACCCTTAAACAAGGACTAGTCAGAACGCAGTATTTT
CDR3: CATLKQGLVRTQYF
size: -
V: TRBV28
J: TRBJ2-3
D: TRBD2

DNA: TGTGCCAGCAGTTACGGACAGGGGTTCTACGAGCAGTACTTC
CDR3: CASSYGQGFYEQYF
size: -
V: TRBV6-2/TRBV6-3
J: TRBJ2-7
D: TRBD1

DNA: TGTGCCAGCAGCCTTCGGACTAGCGGGAATAGGGGAGATACGCAGTATTTT
CDR3: CASSLRTSGNRGDTQYF
size: -
V: TRBV9
J: TRBJ2-3
D: TRBD2

DNA: TGTGCCAGCAGCGTCGGGGTGGTGCGCACAGATACGCAGTATTTT
CDR3: CASSVGVVRTDTQYF
size: once
V: TRBV9
J: TRBJ2-3
D: -

DNA: TGTGCCAGCAGTACACAGGGGAGTAGTAGAAACACCATATATTTT
CDR3: CASSTQGSSRNTIYF
size: -
V: TRBV28
J: TRBJ1-3
D: TRBD1

DNA: TGCGCCAGCAGTCCCGGACGGAATTTGTATGGCTACACCTTC
CDR3: CASSPGRNLYGYTF
size: -
V: TRBV10-1
J: TRBJ1-2
D: -

DNA: TGCGCCAGCAGCCAAGATCTGGACAGGAACACTGAAGCTTTCTTT
CDR3: CASSQDLDRNTEAFF
size: -
V: TRBV4-1
J: TRBJ1-1
D: -

DNA: TGTGCCAGCAGCGAACCTTGGGGTAGCGGGAGTCCCCACGAGCAGTACTTC
CDR3: CASSEPWGSGSPHEQYF
size: -
V: TRBV11-2
J: TRBJ2-7
D: TRBD2

DNA: TGTGCCAGCAGCGGGCAGGGGGCGGGAGAGACCCAGTACTTC
CDR3: CASSGQGAGETQYF
size: -
V: TRBV5-4
J: TRBJ2-5
D: TRBD1

DNA: TGTGCCAGTATTCCCGGGACATTTAATTCGGGCAATCAGCCCCAGCATTTT
CDR3: CASIPGTFNSGNQPQHF
size: -
V: TRBV19
J: TRBJ1-5
D: -

DNA: TGTGCCAGCAGCGTATCTTCCGGACAGGGCTATGGCTACACCTTC
CDR3: CASSVSSGQGYGYTF
size: -
V: TRBV9
J: TRBJ1-2
D: TRBD1

DNA: TGTGCCAGCAGCTTAGGAGGGGGGGCAGGGTATGGCTACACCTTC
CDR3: CASSLGGGAGYGYTF
size: -
V: TRBV7-2
J: TRBJ1-2
D: -

DNA: TGTGCCAGCAGCAGAGGGACTAGACCTCCTCAGAGACGCAACAATGAGCAGTTCTTC
CDR3: CASSRGTRPPQRRNNEQFF
size: -
V: TRBV21-1
J: TRBJ2-1
D: -

DNA: TGTGCCAGCAGTTACGCCAAAGGGGGGGCTGTCGGGGAGCTGTTTTTT
CDR3: CASSYAKGGAVGELFF
size: once
V: TRBV6-2/TRBV6-3
J: TRBJ2-2
D: -

DNA: TGTGCCAGCAGTGCCAGGTTCTCTGGGGCCAACGTCCTGACTTTC
CDR3: CASSARFSGANVLTF
size: -
V: TRBV28
J: TRBJ2-6
D: -

DNA: TGTGCCAGTAGTCTACTACCGGGACAAGGGAATGAAAAACTGTTTTTT
CDR3: CASSLLPGQGNEKLFF
size: -
V: TRBV19
J: TRBJ1-4
D: -

DNA: TGTGCCAGCAGTGAGGGACGTGGGTATGGCTACACCTTC
CDR3: CASSEGRGYGYTF
size: -
V: TRBV2
J: TRBJ1-2
D: -

DNA: TGTGCCAGTAGTGCCACGGGGTACGAGCAGTACTTC
CDR3: CASSATGYEQYF
size: -
V: TRBV19
J: TRBJ2-7
D: -

DNA: TGTGCCAGCAGCAACGTTGTCGATTCACCCCTCCACTTT
CDR3: CASSNVVDSPLHF
size: -
V: TRBV11-1
J: TRBJ1-6
D: -

DNA: TGCGCCAGCAGCTTAGGGACAGGGGGCATCTATTCACCCCTCCACTTT
CDR3: CASSLGTGGIYSPLHF
size: -
V: TRBV5-1
J: TRBJ1-6
D: TRBD1

DNA: TGTGCCAGCAGCAAAGCTCCCCTGGGGGGCAAAGCAACTAATGAAAAACTGTTTTTT
CDR3: CASSKAPLGGKATNEKLFF
size: -
V: TRBV21-1
J: TRBJ1-4
D: -

DNA: TGCGCCAGCAGCCAAGATCTCACGGGACAGGGTAGAGCTTTCTTT
CDR3: CASSQDLTGQGRAFF
size: -
V: TRBV4-3
J: TRBJ1-1
D: TRBD1

DNA: TGTGCCAGCCCACCCAGCGTAGCGGGGGATGCAGACCGCTACGAGCAGTACTTC
CDR3: CASPPSVAGDADRYEQYF
size: -
V: TRBV28
J: TRBJ2-7
D: TRBD2

DNA: TGTGCCAGTAGTAAGGGGATGAACACTGAAGCTTTCTTT
CDR3: CASSKGMNTEAFF
size: -
V: TRBV19
J: TRBJ1-1
D: -

DNA: TGTGCCAGCAGCTTTAACAGGGTGAAGGGCACTGAAGCTTTCTTT
CDR3: CASSFNRVKGTEAFF
size: -
V: TRBV7-2
J: TRBJ1-1
D: -

DNA: TGTGCCAGCAGCCCAGGGGACTGGAATGAGCAGTTCTTC
CDR3: CASSPGDWNEQFF
size: -
V: TRBV11-3
J: TRBJ2-1
D: -

DNA: TGTGCTACTACACTGGGGGGGTACAATGAGCAGTTCTTC
CDR3: CATTLGGYNEQFF
size: -
V: TRBV19
J: TRBJ2-1
D: TRBD2

DNA: TGTGCCAGCAGCTTAGGGGCCGGGACAGAAGACGAGCAGTACTTC
CDR3: CASSLGAGTEDEQYF
size: -
V: TRBV11-3
J: TRBJ2-7
D: TRBD1

DNA: TGTGCCAGCAGCTTGTTGGGTGAAACTGGGGCCAACGTCCTGACTTTC
CDR3: CASSLLGETGANVLTF
size: -
V: TRBV5-6
J: TRBJ2-6
D: -

DNA: TGTGCCAGCACCGTTACAGGAAGCGGTTCACCCCTCCACTTT
CDR3: CASTVTGSGSPLHF
size: -
V: TRBV27
J: TRBJ1-6
D: -

DNA: TGTGCCAGCTCACCTGACAGGATTTCACCCCTCCACTTT
CDR3: CASSPDRISPLHF
size: -
V: TRBV18
J: TRBJ1-6
D: -

DNA: TGTGCCAGCAGTGAAGGACCGAGGTGGGGCAGCACAGATACGCAGTATTTT
CDR3: CASSEGPRWGSTDTQYF
size: few
V: TRBV2
J: TRBJ2-3
D: -

DNA: TGTGCCAGTAGTTTAAGACACCTCGAGAACTATGGCTACACCTTC
CDR3: CASSLRHLENYGYTF
size: -
V: TRBV19
J: TRBJ1-2
D: -

DNA: TGTGCCAGCAGCCAAGTCACGGGGGCATGGGGCTACACCTTC
CDR3: CASSQVTGAWGYTF
size: -
V: TRBV14
J: TRBJ1-2
D: -

DNA: TGTGCCAGCTCACCAGGTCGAGTCGATTCACCCCTCCACTTT
CDR3: CASSPGRVDSPLHF
size: -
V: TRBV18
J: TRBJ1-6
D: -

DNA: TGTGCCAGCAGCTTAACACCGGGAGCGGGCCAAGCTTTCTTT
CDR3: CASSLTPGAGQAFF
size: -
V: TRBV7-3
J: TRBJ1-1
D: -

DNA: TGTGCCAGCAGTTATACGGTCCCCGTCTATGGCTACACCTTC
CDR3: CASSYTVPVYGYTF
size: -
V: TRBV6-2/TRBV6-3
J: TRBJ1-2
D: -

DNA: TGCGCCAGCAGAGGAGCCGACAGGGGGCTTAGTGGCTACACCTTC
CDR3: CASRGADRGLSGYTF
size: -
V: TRBV10-2
J: TRBJ1-2
D: TRBD1

DNA: TGCAGCGCGTATTCACAGGACTACAATGAGCAGTTCTTC
CDR3: CSAYSQDYNEQFF
size: -
V: TRBV29-1
J: TRBJ2-1
D: -

DNA: TGTGCCAGCAGCGCTGCCGGGACAGGGGGCTACGAGCAGTACTTC
CDR3: CASSAAGTGGYEQYF
size: -
V: TRBV9
J: TRBJ2-7
D: TRBD1

DNA: TGTGCCAGCAGCTATGGGGCGGACACTGAAGCTTTCTTT
CDR3: CASSYGADTEAFF
size: once
V: TRBV11-2
J: TRBJ1-1
D: -

DNA: TGTGCCAGCAGCGCAACTTTACAGGTCTTCCACACTGAAGCTTTCTTT
CDR3: CASSATLQVFHTEAFF
size: -
V: TRBV11-2
J: TRBJ1-1
D: -

DNA: TGTGCCAGCAGCTTACCGGGACTAGCGGGGGGGACGTACAATGAGCAGTTCTTC
CDR3: CASSLPGLAGGTYNEQFF
size: -
V: TRBV11-2
J: TRBJ2-1
D: TRBD2

DNA: TGTGCCAGCAGCCTAGGGACTAGCGGGGGGCGTATCACCGGGGAGCTGTTTTTT
CDR3: CASSLGTSGGRITGELFF
size: once
V: TRBV5-4
J: TRBJ2-2
D: TRBD2